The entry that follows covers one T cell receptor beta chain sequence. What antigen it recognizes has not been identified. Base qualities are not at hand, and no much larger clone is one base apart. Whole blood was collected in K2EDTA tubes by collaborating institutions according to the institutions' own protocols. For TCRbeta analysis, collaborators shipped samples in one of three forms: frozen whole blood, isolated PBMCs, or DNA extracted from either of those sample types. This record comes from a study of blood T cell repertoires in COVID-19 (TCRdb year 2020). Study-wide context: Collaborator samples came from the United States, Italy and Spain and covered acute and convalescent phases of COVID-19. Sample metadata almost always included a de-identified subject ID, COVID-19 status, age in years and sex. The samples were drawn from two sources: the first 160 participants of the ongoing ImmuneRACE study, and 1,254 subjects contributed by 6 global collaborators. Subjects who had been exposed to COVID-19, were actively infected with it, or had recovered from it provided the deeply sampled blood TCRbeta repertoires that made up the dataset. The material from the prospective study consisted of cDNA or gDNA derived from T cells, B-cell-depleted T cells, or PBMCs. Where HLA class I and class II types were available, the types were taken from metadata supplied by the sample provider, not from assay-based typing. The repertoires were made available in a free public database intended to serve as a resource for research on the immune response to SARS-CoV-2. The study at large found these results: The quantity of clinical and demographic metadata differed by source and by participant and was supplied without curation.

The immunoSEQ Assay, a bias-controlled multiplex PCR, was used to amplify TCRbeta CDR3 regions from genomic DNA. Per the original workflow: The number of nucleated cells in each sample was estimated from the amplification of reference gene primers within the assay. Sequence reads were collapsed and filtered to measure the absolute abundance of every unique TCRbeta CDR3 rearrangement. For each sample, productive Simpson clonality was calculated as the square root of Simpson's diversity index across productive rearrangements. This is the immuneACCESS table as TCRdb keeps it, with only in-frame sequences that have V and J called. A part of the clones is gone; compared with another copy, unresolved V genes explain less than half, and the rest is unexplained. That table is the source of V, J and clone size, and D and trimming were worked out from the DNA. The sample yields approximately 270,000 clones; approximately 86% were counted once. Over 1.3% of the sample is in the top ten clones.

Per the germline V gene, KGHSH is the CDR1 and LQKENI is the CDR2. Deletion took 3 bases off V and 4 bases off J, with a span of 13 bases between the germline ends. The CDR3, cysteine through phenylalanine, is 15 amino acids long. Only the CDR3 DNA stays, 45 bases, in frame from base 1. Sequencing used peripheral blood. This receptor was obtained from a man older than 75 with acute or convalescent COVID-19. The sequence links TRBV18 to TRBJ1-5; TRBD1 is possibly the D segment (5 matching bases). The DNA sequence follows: TGTGCCAGCTCACCCTACGACAGTCCTAATCAGCCCCAGCATTTT. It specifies CASSPYDSPNQPQHF.